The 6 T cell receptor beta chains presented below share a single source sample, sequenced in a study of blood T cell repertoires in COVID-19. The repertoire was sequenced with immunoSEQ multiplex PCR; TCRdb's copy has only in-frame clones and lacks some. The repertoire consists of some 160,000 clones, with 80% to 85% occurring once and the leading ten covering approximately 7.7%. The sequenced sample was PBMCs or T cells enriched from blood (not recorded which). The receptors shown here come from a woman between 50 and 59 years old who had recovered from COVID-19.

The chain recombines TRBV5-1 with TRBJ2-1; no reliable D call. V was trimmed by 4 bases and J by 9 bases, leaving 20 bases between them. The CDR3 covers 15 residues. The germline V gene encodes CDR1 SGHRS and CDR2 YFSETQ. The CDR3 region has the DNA TGCGCCAGCAGCCAAACCACCCTCTGGAGTGGTGAGCAGTTCTTC. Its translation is CASSQTTLWSGEQFF. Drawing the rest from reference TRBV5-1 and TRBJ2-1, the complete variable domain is KAGVTQTPRYLIKTRGQQVTLSCSPISGHRSVSWYQQTPGQGLQFLFEYFSETQRNKGNFPGRFSGRQFSNSRSEMNVSTLELGDSALYLCASSQTTLWSGEQFFGPGTRLTVL.

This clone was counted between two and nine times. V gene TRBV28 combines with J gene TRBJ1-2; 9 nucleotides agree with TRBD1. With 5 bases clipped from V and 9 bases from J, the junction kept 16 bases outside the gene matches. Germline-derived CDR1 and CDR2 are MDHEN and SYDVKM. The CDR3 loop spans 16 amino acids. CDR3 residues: CASSLTDGTGIYRYTF. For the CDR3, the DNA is TGTGCCAGCAGTCTAACTGACGGGACAGGGATTTATCGCTACACCTTC.

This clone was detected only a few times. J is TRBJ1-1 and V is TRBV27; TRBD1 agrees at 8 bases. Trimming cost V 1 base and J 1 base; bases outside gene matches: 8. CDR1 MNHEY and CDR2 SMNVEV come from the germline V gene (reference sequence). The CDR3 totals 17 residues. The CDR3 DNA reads TGTGCCAGCAGTTTATTCGGGACAGGTTATCCGAACACTGAAGCTTTCTTT. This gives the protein CASSLFGTGYPNTEAFF.

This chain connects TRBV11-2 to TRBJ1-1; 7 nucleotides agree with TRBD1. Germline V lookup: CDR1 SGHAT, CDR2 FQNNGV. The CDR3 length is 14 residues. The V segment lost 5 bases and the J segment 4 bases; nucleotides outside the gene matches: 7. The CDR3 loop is CASSIRQGGTEAFF. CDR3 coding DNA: TGTGCCAGCAGCATTCGACAGGGAGGCACTGAAGCTTTCTTT.

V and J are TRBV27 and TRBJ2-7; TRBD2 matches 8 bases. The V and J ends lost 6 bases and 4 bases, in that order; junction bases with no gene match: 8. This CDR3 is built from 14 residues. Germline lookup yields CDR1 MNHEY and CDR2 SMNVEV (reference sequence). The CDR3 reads CASRSGSSRYEQYF. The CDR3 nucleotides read TGTGCCAGCAGAAGCGGGAGTTCGAGGTACGAGCAGTACTTC.

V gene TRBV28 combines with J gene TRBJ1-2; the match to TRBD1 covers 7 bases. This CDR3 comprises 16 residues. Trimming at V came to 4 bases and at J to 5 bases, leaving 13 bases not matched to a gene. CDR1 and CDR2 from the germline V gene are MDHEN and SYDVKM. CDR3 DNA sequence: TGTGCCAGCAGTTCGGCCGGGACAGACAGCTTTTATGGCTACACCTTC. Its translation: CASSSAGTDSFYGYTF.